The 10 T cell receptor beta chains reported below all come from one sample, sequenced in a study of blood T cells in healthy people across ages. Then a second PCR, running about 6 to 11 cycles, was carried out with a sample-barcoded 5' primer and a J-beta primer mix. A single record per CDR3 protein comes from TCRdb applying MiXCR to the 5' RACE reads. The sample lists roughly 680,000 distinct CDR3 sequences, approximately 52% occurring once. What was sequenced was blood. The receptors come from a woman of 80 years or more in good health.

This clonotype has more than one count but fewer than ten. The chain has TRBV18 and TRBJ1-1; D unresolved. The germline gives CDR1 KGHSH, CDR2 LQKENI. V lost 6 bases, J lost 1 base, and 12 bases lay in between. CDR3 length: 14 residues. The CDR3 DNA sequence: TGTGCCAGCTCTCTCAAGCACAGGAACACTGAAGCTTTCTTT. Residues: CASSLKHRNTEAFF. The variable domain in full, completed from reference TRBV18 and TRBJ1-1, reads NAGVMQNPRHLVRRRGQEARLRCSPMKGHSHVYWYRQLPEEGLKFMVYLQKENIIDESGMPKERFSAEFPKEGPSILRIQQVVRGDSAAYFCASSLKHRNTEAFFGQGTRLTVV.

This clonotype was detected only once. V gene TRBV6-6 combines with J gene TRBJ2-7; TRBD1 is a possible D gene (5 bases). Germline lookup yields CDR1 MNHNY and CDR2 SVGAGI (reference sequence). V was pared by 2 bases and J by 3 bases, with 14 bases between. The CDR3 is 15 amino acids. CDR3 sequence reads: CASSYPAGIGYEQYF. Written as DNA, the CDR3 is TGTGCCAGCAGTTACCCGGCAGGGATAGGCTACGAGCAGTACTTC.

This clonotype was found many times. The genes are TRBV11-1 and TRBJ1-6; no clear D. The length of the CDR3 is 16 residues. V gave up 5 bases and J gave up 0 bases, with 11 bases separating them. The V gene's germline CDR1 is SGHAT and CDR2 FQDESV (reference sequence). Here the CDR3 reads CASSLNGRSYNSPLHF. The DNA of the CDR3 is TGTGCCAGCAGCCTAAATGGGCGCTCCTATAATTCACCCCTCCACTTT.

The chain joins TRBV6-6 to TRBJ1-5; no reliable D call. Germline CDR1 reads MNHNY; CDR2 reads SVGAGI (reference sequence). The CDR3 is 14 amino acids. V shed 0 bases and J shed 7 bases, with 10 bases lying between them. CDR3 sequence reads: CASSYSSTSQPQHF. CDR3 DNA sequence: TGTGCCAGCAGTTACTCGTCGACGTCCCAGCCCCAGCATTTT.

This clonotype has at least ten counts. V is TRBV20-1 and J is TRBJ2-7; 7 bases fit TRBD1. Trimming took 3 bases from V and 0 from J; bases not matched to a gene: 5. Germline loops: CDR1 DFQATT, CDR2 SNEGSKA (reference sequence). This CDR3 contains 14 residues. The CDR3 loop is CSASKAGGSYEQYF. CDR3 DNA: TGCAGTGCTAGCAAGGCAGGGGGCTCCTACGAGCAGTACTTC.

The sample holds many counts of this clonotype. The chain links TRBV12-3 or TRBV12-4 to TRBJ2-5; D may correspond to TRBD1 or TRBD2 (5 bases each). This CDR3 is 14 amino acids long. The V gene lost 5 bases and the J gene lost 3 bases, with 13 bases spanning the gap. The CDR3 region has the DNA TGTGCCAGCAGTCCCTCATGGGGGAAAGAGACCCAGTACTTC. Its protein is CASSPSWGKETQYF.

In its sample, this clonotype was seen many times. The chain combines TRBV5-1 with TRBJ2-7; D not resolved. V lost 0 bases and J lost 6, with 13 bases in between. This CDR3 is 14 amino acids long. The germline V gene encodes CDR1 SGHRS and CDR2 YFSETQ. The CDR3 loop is CASSLEPSSSEQYF. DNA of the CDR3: TGCGCCAGCAGCTTGGAGCCATCCTCAAGCGAGCAGTACTTC.

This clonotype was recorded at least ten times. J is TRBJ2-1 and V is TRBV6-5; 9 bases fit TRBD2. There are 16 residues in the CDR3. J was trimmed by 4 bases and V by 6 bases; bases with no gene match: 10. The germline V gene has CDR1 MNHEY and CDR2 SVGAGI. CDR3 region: CASSLQLAGFYNEQFF. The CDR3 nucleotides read TGTGCCAGCAGCCTCCAACTAGCGGGCTTTTACAATGAGCAGTTCTTC.

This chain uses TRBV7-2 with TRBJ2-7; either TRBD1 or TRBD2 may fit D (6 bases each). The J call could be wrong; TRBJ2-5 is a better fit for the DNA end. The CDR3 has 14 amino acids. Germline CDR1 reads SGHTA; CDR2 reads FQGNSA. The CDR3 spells CASSFSQGGETQYF. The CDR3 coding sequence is TGTGCCAGCAGCTTTTCACAGGGAGGAGAGACCCAGTACTTC.

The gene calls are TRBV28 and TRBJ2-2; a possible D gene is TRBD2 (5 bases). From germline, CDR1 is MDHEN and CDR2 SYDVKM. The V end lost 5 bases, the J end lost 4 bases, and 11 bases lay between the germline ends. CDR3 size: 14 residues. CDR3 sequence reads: CASSLTRATGELFF. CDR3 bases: TGTGCCAGCAGTCTCACTAGAGCCACCGGGGAGCTGTTTTTT. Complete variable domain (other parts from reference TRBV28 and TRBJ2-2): DVKVTQSSRYLVKRTGEKVFLECVQDMDHENMFWYRQDPGLGLRLIYFSYDVKMKEKGDIPEGYSVSREKKERFSLILESASTNQTSMYLCASSLTRATGELFFGEGSRLTVL.